This TCR beta chain is from a study of Graves' ophthalmopathy and Graves' hyperthyroidism. General study findings and limits: It was with around 67% sensitivity and about 73% specificity that the model predicted ophthalmopathy progression.

With regard to this clonotype: What it binds is unknown.

With V trimmed by 4 bases and J by 2 bases, 3 bases remained unmatched. There are 13 residues in the CDR3. Per germline, CDR1 SQVTM and CDR2 ANQGSEA. Patients were excluded if they had other autoimmune diseases or uncontrolled infections, and likewise if pregnancy or lactation applied. Clinicians diagnosed using symptoms, serum thyroxine, TRAb, thyroid ultrasound and orbital computed tomography. TCR beta CDR3 amplification used RNA transcripts. RT-PCR in the first round used HTBI primers; a second-round multiplex PCR followed. Via MiXCR, TCRdb re-called the multiplex PCR reads, giving one row per CDR3 protein. This sample has approximately 640,000 distinct CDR3 sequences; about 41% occur once, and the top ten carry about 3.3%.

The receptor was isolated from an adult man with Graves' ophthalmopathy. This chain connects TRBV29-1 to TRBJ2-7; 9 bases are a match to TRBD2. The sample taken for sequencing was peripheral blood. The CDR3 is CSVGSGSPYEQYF. As DNA, the CDR3 is TGCAGCGTTGGTAGCGGGAGCCCCTACGAGCAGTACTTC.